This T cell receptor (beta chain) was sequenced in a study of CD8+CD57+ T cells in acquired aplastic anemia. Whole-study context: DNA per sorted CD4+ or CD8+ sample ranged 0.2 to 27.4 ug, averaging 3.2 ug.

Template material for TCR beta VDJ and CDR3 profiling consisted of genomic DNA. TCRdb reprocessed the reads via MiXCR and lists one record per CDR3 protein. The sample shows roughly 300,000 distinct CDR3 sequences, roughly three fifths of them seen only once. To note about this clonotype: Its specificity is not known.

The CDR3 contains 14 residues. The germline V gene encodes CDR1 SGHTA and CDR2 FQGNSA. V lost 0 bases, J lost 6 bases, and 10 bases lay in between. Overall study results and limits: Patients and controls were not found to differ significantly in CD8+ Simpson's diversity.

The chain carries TRBV7-2 and TRBJ2-3; D is ambiguous. Sample: sorted CD4+, CD8+, or CD8+CD57+ T cells (not recorded which) from PBMCs. This sequence was found in a human donor with severe aplastic anemia or a healthy control (not recorded which). The CDR3 loop reads CASSLAIGWDTQYF. CDR3 in DNA: TGTGCCAGCAGCTTAGCCATAGGGTGGGATACGCAGTATTTT.